This T cell receptor beta chain derives from a study of CXCR3-negative and CXCR3-positive naive CD8 T cells. Overall study results and limits: Naive CXCR3-negative and CXCR3-positive cells had similar TRBV-TRBJ usage; memory differed. In CXCR3-positive naive cells, the TRB CDR3s were more hydrophobic than in CXCR3-negative naive cells. Sequencing showed both naive subsets with comparably high diversity, and memory CD8+ cells much lower. Once cells were cryopreserved, CXCR3 expression went down partly, and most assays used fresh PBMCs.

The authors prepared UMI-labeled TRB cDNA libraries by 5' RACE. TCRdb reprocessed the 5' RACE reads, keeping one entry per CDR3 protein, no DNA. The ten most abundant clones cover about 0.28% of a sample with roughly 140,000 distinct CDR3 sequences. CD45RO-CCR7+CD27+CD95- expression identified naive CD8+ T cells. With respect to this clonotype: Antigen: not known.

Germline CDR1 is MDHEN and CDR2 is SYDVKM. The CDR3 runs to 13 residues. This chain joins TRBV28 and TRBJ1-5; the D gene TCRdb calls, TRBD1, cannot be checked with no DNA. The specimen sequenced was naive CXCR3+ CD8+ T cells from blood. Subset noted: CD45RO-CCR7+CD27+CD95- naive CD8+ T cells expressing CXCR3 (TNR3+). This receptor was obtained from a human donor in good health. Some clones in this sample may be carry-over from other donors' samples. CDR3 sequence: CASSLIPSQPQHF.